This is a list of T cell receptor beta chains from one sample in a study of T cells in Graves' hyperthyroidism and ophthalmopathy. TCRdb used MiXCR to reprocess the multiplex PCR reads, holding one entry per CDR3 protein. The sample has more than 50,000 distinct CDR3 sequences; 49% are singletons. Material for sequencing was blood. Every receptor here comes from a woman in her thirties with Graves' ophthalmopathy. The conserved cysteine and the conserved F or W are not part of the CDR3 here. D genes are given only for firm matches. A row's size may be missing; if present it is once, few, many or a size class.

cdr3_length d_call clone_size v_call cdr3_aa
9 NA many TRBV28 ASSPHYEQY
10 NA NA TRBV19 ASSRTAEKLF
12 NA many TRBV28 ASSLSGSVYEQY
12 NA many TRBV19 ASSTQQENEKLF
11 TRBD2 NA TRBV4-1 ASSQGAGREQY
12 NA NA TRBV5-1 VSSLEALNTEAF
14 NA many TRBV7-3 ASSFGASWGTGELF
14 TRBD2 NA TRBV7-9 ASSLLAGLATYEQY
12 NA NA TRBV5-1 ASSMGPPVDTQY
9 NA many TRBV12-3/TRBV12-4 ASSQNLEQY
14 TRBD2 many TRBV5-1 ASSPRGLADTGELF
13 TRBD1 many TRBV5-1 ASSVRDRVTDTQY
11 NA NA TRBV7-2 ASSTTGYSPLH
12 TRBD1 many TRBV12-3/TRBV12-4 ASQPEGASYEQY
13 NA NA TRBV9 ASSGRDSGPYEQY
11 NA NA TRBV29-1 SVEEEWTTEAF
10 TRBD1 many TRBV30 AWSTTGDEQY
14 NA NA TRBV19 ASSMRGPPSAYEQY
15 TRBD1 many TRBV6-6 ASSTDRTGADNSPLH
14 TRBD2 once TRBV9 ASSVPGLAGGGEQY
13 TRBD1 NA TRBV5-1 ASSFRQGVNQPQH
11 NA many TRBV5-4 ASSSSRDYGYT
13 TRBD2 NA TRBV9 VRSISSGYSYEQY
10 NA NA TRBV10-3 AISESEQNQY
11 NA NA TRBV2 ASSDGADGEAF
15 NA many TRBV4-2 ASSQDGADPRGETQY
13 TRBD1 NA TRBV20-1 SARPRQGVGYEQY
13 NA many TRBV27 ASSLLTGIRETQY
11 NA NA TRBV11-3 ASSSGAMNTIY
12 NA many TRBV6-1 ASINQGGGETQY
10 NA many TRBV3-1 ASSRQNTEAF
11 NA NA TRBV10-3 AISDPGWETQY
12 NA NA TRBV24-1 ATSDHRDNQPQY
12 NA many TRBV5-1 ASSPRPPTDTQY
15 TRBD1 NA TRBV7-3 AGSFGIDRVDTGELF
12 TRBD1 many TRBV27 ASRLQGLGYEQY
14 TRBD2 many TRBV13 ASSPVAGDSYNEQF
14 NA NA TRBV14 ASSQESWASYNEQF
12 NA NA TRBV7-6 ASRLTTGSGEQY
9 NA many TRBV6-6 ASTHREEQY
10 TRBD1 many TRBV12-3/TRBV12-4 ASRTGSGEQY
14 TRBD1 many TRBV6-1 ASSYRGLLGNQPQH
13 NA medium-sized TRBV2 ASTYVQLGRGEQF
10 NA many TRBV6-6 ASSSVGNTIY
16 NA NA TRBV14 ASSRAKEAGLNWEKLF
13 NA many TRBV4-1 ASSQDRLVSYEQY
9 NA many TRBV30 AWRGTRGYT
15 TRBD2 NA TRBV28 ASSLSFSSGDYNEQF
13 NA NA TRBV29-1 SVGGRTGGGYEQY
10 NA few TRBV30 AWSLGAETQY